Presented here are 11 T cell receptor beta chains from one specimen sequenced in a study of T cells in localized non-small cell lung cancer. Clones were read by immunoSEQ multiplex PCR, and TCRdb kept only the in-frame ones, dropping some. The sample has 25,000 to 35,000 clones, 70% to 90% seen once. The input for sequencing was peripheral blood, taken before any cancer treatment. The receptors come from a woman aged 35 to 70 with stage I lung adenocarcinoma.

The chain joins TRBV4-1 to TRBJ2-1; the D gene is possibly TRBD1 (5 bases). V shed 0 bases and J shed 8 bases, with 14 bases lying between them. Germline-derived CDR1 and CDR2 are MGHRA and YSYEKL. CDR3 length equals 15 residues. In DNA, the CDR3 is TGCGCCAGCAGCCAAGAAGGGCTGTGGGGCGATGAGCAGTTCTTC. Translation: CASSQEGLWGDEQFF.

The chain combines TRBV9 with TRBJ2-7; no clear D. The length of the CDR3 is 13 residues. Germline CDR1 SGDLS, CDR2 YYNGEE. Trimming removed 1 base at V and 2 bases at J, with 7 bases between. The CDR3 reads CASSVIPTYEQYF. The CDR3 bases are TGTGCCAGCAGCGTAATACCTACCTACGAGCAGTACTTC.

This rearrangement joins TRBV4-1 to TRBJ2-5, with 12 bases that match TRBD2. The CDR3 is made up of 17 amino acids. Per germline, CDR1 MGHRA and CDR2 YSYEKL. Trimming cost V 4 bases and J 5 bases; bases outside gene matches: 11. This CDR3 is CASSPPPSSGRGETQYF. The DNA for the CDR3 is TGCGCCAGCAGCCCTCCCCCCTCTAGCGGGAGGGGTGAGACCCAGTACTTC.

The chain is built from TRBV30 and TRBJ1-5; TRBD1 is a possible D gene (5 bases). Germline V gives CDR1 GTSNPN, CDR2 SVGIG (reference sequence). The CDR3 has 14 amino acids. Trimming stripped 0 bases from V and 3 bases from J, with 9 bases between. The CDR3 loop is CAWSVLTVNQPQHF. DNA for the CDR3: TGTGCCTGGAGTGTATTGACAGTCAATCAGCCCCAGCATTTT.

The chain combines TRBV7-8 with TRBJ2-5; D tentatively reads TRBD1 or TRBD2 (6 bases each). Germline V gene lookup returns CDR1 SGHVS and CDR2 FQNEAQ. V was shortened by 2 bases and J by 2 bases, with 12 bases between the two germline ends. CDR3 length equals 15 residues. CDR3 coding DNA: TGTGCCAGCAGCTTAAGGCAGGGGAGGCAAGAGACCCAGTACTTC. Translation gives CASSLRQGRQETQYF.

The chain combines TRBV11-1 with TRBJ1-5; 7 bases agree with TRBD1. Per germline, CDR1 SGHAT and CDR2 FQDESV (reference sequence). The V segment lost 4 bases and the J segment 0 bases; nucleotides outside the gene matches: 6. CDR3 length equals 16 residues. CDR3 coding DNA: TGTGCCAGCAGCTCCGGGACAGATTATAGCAATCAGCCCCAGCATTTT. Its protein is CASSSGTDYSNQPQHF.

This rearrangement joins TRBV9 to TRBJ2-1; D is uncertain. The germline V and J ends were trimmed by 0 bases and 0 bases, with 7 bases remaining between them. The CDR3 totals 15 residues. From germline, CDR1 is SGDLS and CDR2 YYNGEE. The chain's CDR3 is CASSVGIASYNEQFF. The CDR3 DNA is TGTGCCAGCAGCGTAGGCATTGCCTCCTACAATGAGCAGTTCTTC. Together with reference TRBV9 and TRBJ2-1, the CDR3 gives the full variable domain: DSGVTQTPKHLITATGQRVTLRCSPRSGDLSVYWYQQSLDQGLQFLIQYYNGEERAKGNILERFSAQQFPDLHSELNLSSLELGDSALYFCASSVGIASYNEQFFGPGTRLTVL.

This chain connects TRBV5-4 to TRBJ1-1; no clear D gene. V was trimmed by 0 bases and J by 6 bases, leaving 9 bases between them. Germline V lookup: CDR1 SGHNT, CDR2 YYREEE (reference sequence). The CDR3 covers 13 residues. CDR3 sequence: CASSLGGPSEAFF. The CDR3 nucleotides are TGTGCCAGCAGCTTGGGGGGTCCCTCTGAAGCTTTCTTT.

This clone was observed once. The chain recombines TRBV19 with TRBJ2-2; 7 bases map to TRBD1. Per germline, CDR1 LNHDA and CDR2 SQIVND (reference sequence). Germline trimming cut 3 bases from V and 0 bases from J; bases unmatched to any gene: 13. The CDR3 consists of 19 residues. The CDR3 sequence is CASSIGPTGTETNTGELFF. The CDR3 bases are TGTGCCAGTAGTATCGGGCCCACCGGGACAGAGACGAACACCGGGGAGCTGTTTTTT.

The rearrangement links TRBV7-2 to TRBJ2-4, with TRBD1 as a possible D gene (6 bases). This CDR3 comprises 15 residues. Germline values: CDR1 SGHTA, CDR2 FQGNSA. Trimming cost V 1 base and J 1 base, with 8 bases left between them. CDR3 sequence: CASSLDRVAKNIQYF. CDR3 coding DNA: TGTGCCAGCAGCTTAGACAGGGTTGCCAAAAACATTCAGTACTTC.

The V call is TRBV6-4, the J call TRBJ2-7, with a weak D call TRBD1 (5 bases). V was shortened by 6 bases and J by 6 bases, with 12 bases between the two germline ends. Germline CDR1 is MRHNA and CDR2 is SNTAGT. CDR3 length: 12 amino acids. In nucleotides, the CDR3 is TGTGCCAGCAGAAGGACACCGGGCGAGCAGTACTTC. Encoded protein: CASRRTPGEQYF.